Following are 11 T cell receptor beta chains from one sample sequenced in a study of graft-versus-host responses after intestinal transplantation. Sequencing used immunoSEQ multiplex PCR; TCRdb keeps in-frame clones, though not all of them. The sample yields around 100,000 clones, 87% seen once. These TCRs' antigens remain unknown. The sequenced sample was unstimulated CD4+ T cells sorted from spleen or lymph node cells, obtained before transplant. These TCRs come from a human donor who was the organ donor for an intestinal transplant.

The sample holds one count of this clone. The J gene is TRBJ1-6, the V gene TRBV9; perhaps TRBD1 as D (6 bases). Trimming removed 4 bases at V and 10 bases at J, with 27 bases between. Germline-derived CDR1 and CDR2 are SGDLS and YYNGEE. This CDR3 spans 18 amino acids. CDR3 coding DNA: TGTGCCAGCAGCCCCGTCTATGGGGGCGTGGGGATTTACTCACCCCTCCACTTT. This encodes CASSPVYGGVGIYSPLHF.

The chain carries TRBV28 and TRBJ1-3; D unclear. Germline V gene sequence: CDR1 MDHEN, CDR2 SYDVKM. The ends were cut back, 1 base at V and 0 bases at J, with 13 bases in the middle. CDR3 length equals 17 residues. Here the CDR3 reads CASSLSPRRVSGNTIYF. CDR3 nucleotide sequence: TGTGCCAGCAGTTTATCCCCCCGGAGGGTCTCTGGAAACACCATATATTTT.

This chain connects TRBV25-1 to TRBJ2-4, with D hard to call. The CDR3 loop spans 16 amino acids. Trimming pared 1 base from V and 1 base from J, leaving 11 bases between. Germline V lookup: CDR1 MGHDK, CDR2 SYGVNS. The CDR3 spells CASSESAGAAKNIQYF. CDR3 DNA sequence: TGTGCCAGCAGTGAATCAGCAGGAGCCGCCAAAAACATTCAGTACTTC.

V and J are TRBV7-9 and TRBJ1-2; the D gene is possibly TRBD1 (6 bases). Germline CDR1 SEHNR, CDR2 FQNEAQ (reference sequence). The CDR3 has 14 amino acids. The ends were cut back, 5 bases at V and 8 bases at J, with 18 bases in the middle. The CDR3 here is CASSQTYREGGYTF. CDR3 nucleotide sequence: TGTGCCAGCAGCCAGACATACAGGGAGGGAGGCTACACCTTC.

V is TRBV4-2 and J is TRBJ2-5; 9 nucleotides line up with TRBD1. The J call is uncertain, as TRBJ2-7 better fits the DNA end. This CDR3 has 16 residues. Germline V gene data show CDR1 as LGHNA and CDR2 as YNFKEQ. The CDR3 bases are TGTGCCAGCAGCCAAGATCAAGGGACAGGGAGCTACGAGCAGTACTTC. It translates to CASSQDQGTGSYEQYF.

The CDR3 spells CASSARRGRGGNEKLFF. The CDR3 DNA is TGTGCCAGCAGTGCCCGCAGGGGAAGAGGTGGGAATGAAAAACTGTTTTTT. The V and J genes are TRBV6-1 and TRBJ1-4; a weak D match, TRBD1 (6 bases). The V gene lost 4 bases and the J gene lost 5 bases, with 20 bases spanning the gap. Germline CDR1 reads MNHNS; CDR2 reads SASEGT. The CDR3 contains 17 residues.

The CDR3 DNA sequence: TGTGCCAGTAGTATTCAACCGGGGTTGAAGTCCTATGGCTACACCTTC. It translates to CASSIQPGLKSYGYTF. V gene TRBV19 combines with J gene TRBJ1-2, with D unresolved. V was shortened by 3 bases and J by 4 bases, with 18 bases between the two germline ends. The CDR3 runs 16 residues. Germline-derived CDR1 and CDR2 are LNHDA and SQIVND (reference sequence).

The chain carries TRBV7-8 and TRBJ2-6; 9 bases line up with TRBD1. The CDR3 spans 17 residues. Trimming took 7 bases from V and 0 from J; bases not matched to a gene: 7. CDR1 SGHVS and CDR2 FQNEAQ come from the germline V gene. DNA of the CDR3: TGTGCCAGCACCCTCCGGGACAGGGACTCTGGGGCCAACGTCCTGACTTTC. Amino acids: CASTLRDRDSGANVLTF.

This clone showed up just once. CDR3 in DNA: TGTGCCAGCAAGAGGGACCCGGCCAGTGAGCAGTTCTTC. It codes for CASKRDPASEQFF. This chain uses TRBV9 with TRBJ2-1, with D possibly called TRBD1 or TRBD2 (5 bases each). Germline assignment: CDR1 SGDLS and CDR2 YYNGEE. The CDR3 is 13 residues long. Trimming cost V 6 bases and J 9 bases, with 16 bases left between them. The full variable domain, rest sourced from reference TRBV9 and TRBJ2-1, is DSGVTQTPKHLITATGQRVTLRCSPRSGDLSVYWYQQSLDQGLQFLIQYYNGEERAKGNILERFSAQQFPDLHSELNLSSLELGDSALYFCASKRDPASEQFFGPGTRLTVL.

The chain has TRBV11-2 and TRBJ1-3; D is unresolved. The length of the CDR3 is 17 residues. Germline V gene data show CDR1 as SGHAT and CDR2 as FQNNGV. Trimming pared 1 base from V and 8 bases from J, leaving 21 bases between. CDR3 sequence: CASSLGNSLDGRDTIYF. The CDR3 nucleotides read TGTGCCAGCAGCTTAGGGAATAGTCTTGATGGACGAGACACCATATATTTT. The whole variable domain, remainder taken from reference TRBV11-2 and TRBJ1-3, is EAGVAQSPRYKIIEKRQSVAFWCNPISGHATLYWYQQILGQGPKLLIQFQNNGVVDDSQLPKDRFSAERLKGVDSTLKIQPAKLEDSAVYLCASSLGNSLDGRDTIYFGEGSWLTVV.

This clone was counted a few times. The V call is TRBV5-6, the J call TRBJ1-3; no definite D call. The V end lost 10 bases, the J end lost 1 base, and 12 bases lay between the germline ends. CDR1 is SGHDT, CDR2 YYEEEE, per germline. CDR3 length: 13 residues. CDR3 coding DNA: TGTGCCGGTCAGGAGAGGTCTGGAAACACCATATATTTT. The encoded protein is CAGQERSGNTIYF.